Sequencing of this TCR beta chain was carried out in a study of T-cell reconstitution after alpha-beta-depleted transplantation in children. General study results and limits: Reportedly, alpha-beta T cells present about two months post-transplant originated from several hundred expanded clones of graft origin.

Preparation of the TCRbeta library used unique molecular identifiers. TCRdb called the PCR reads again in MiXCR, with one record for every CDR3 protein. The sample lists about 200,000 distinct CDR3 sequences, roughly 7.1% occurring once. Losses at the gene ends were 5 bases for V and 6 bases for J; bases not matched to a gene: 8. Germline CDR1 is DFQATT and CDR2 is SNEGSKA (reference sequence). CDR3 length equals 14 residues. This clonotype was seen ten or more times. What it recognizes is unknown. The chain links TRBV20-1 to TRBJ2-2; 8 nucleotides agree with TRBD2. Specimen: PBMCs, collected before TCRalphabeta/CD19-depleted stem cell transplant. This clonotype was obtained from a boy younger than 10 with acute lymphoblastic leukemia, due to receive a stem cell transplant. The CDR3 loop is CSAFRGGVSGELFF. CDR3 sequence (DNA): TGCAGTGCTTTTCGGGGGGGCGTCTCCGGGGAGCTGTTTTTT.